This TCR beta chain was found in a study of T cells in Graves' hyperthyroidism and ophthalmopathy. This clonotype was found many times. Its cognate antigen is unknown. Overall study findings and caveats: A median about 6.2 months before onset, the model predicted ophthalmopathy. Within blood appeared most thyroid clonotypes that had expanded above 0.001.

RNA transcripts yielded amplified TCR beta CDR3 regions. The HTBI set primed first-round TCR CDR3 RT-PCR. From the multiplex PCR reads, TCRdb called clonotypes with MiXCR, one entry per CDR3 protein. The sample comprises about 480,000 distinct CDR3 sequences, 22% of which are singletons, and around 54% rests with the top ten. Uncontrolled infection, other autoimmune disease, pregnancy or lactation excluded patients. The PBMCs were sourced from fresh peripheral blood (approximately 9.6 ml). Looked up from germline, CDR1 is SNHLY and CDR2 is FYNNEI. The V segment lost 6 bases and the J segment 4 bases; nucleotides outside the gene matches: 3. CDR3 length: 14 amino acids.

Input material: blood. This rearrangement joins TRBV2 to TRBJ1-5, with 10 bases matching TRBD1. This TCR was recovered from a woman between 70 and 85 years old with Graves' ophthalmopathy. CDR3 sequence reads: CASRGDRGNQPQHF. Here the CDR3 DNA reads TGTGCCAGCAGGGGGGACAGGGGAAATCAGCCCCAGCATTTT.